This is a list of T cell receptor beta chains from one sample in a study of blood T cell repertoires in COVID-19. Clones were sequenced by immunoSEQ multiplex PCR, and TCRdb holds only the in-frame ones, with some missing. In the table there are over 350,000 clones, roughly 89% of which are singletons. Sequenced: PBMCs or T cells enriched from blood (not recorded which). The receptor set was obtained from a woman aged 45 to 65 who had recovered from COVID-19. CDR3s include the opening cysteine and the closing phenylalanine or tryptophan. The D gene is left open where the match is weak. Part of the rows lack a size; the others show once, few, many or a class for expanded clones.

j_gene | d_gene | v_gene | abundance | CDR3aa | CDR3nt
TRBJ1-1 | - | TRBV28 | - | CASSYEIGDTEAFF | TGTGCCAGCAGTTATGAAATCGGGGACACTGAAGCTTTCTTT
TRBJ2-7 | - | TRBV28 | - | CASSLQSFSEQYF | TGTGCCAGCAGTTTGCAATCGTTCAGCGAGCAGTACTTC
TRBJ2-7 | TRBD2 | TRBV2 | - | CASSSGLAGAYEQYF | TGTGCCAGCAGTTCGGGACTAGCGGGGGCCTACGAGCAGTACTTC
TRBJ1-1 | - | TRBV29-1 | - | CSVVGQIAEAFF | TGCAGCGTTGTAGGACAGATAGCTGAAGCTTTCTTT
TRBJ1-1 | TRBD1 | TRBV18 | - | CASSPTGGTEAFF | TGTGCCAGCTCCCCAACAGGGGGCACTGAAGCTTTCTTT
TRBJ1-1 | TRBD1 | TRBV6-5 | once | CASRRAGGTEAFF | TGTGCCAGCAGACGGGCAGGGGGCACTGAAGCTTTCTTT
TRBJ1-2 | - | TRBV4-1 | - | CASTTRRTRDRGYTF | TGCGCCAGTACTACGAGACGAACCCGCGACCGAGGCTACACCTTC
TRBJ1-4 | TRBD1 | TRBV4-1 | - | CASSQNKRGQGIHEKLFF | TGCGCCAGCAGCCAAAATAAAAGGGGACAGGGGATCCACGAAAAACTGTTTTTT
TRBJ1-1 | - | TRBV10-3 | - | CAISDGLGNTEAFF | TGTGCCATCAGTGATGGACTCGGGAACACTGAAGCTTTCTTT
TRBJ1-1 | TRBD1 | TRBV30 | once | CAWSVPGTGEIF | TGTGCCTGGAGTGTCCCCGGGACAGGTGAAATCTTT
TRBJ2-3 | - | TRBV28 | - | CASSRTMTGGRTDTQYF | TGTGCCAGCAGTCGGACCATGACGGGGGGCCGCACAGATACGCAGTATTTT
TRBJ2-3 | TRBD1 | TRBV29-1 | - | CSVDPGQGGDTQYF | TGCAGCGTTGATCCGGGACAGGGAGGAGATACGCAGTATTTT
TRBJ1-2 | - | TRBV19 | once | CASSTQDNNYGYTF | TGTGCCAGTAGTACCCAGGACAATAACTATGGCTACACCTTC
TRBJ1-4 | TRBD1 | TRBV6-5 | - | CASSYGHRGHEKLFF | TGTGCCAGCAGTTACGGCCACAGGGGGCATGAAAAACTGTTTTTT
TRBJ1-2 | - | TRBV5-6 | - | CASSKAGQNYGYTF | TGTGCCAGCAGCAAGGCCGGACAGAACTATGGCTACACCTTC
TRBJ1-2 | - | TRBV6-6 | - | CASRTGPFNGYTF | TGTGCCAGCAGGACAGGCCCTTTTAACGGCTACACCTTC
TRBJ1-4 | - | TRBV12-5 | - | CASGLESEKLFF | TGTGCTAGTGGTTTGGAGAGTGAAAAACTGTTTTTT